The TCR beta chain described here comes from a study of CD8 T cells in Susac syndrome. Sequencing of TCR beta was performed on blood CD8+ and CD4+ T cells. V shed 11 bases, J shed 5 bases, and the junction held 5 bases outside the gene matches. The CDR3 spans 11 residues. Germline V lookup: CDR1 SNHLY, CDR2 FYNNEI. RNA amounts of roughly 0.45 to 1 ug underwent reverse transcription with random hexamers. Coverage of TCR beta CDR3 amplification by immunoSEQ multiplex PCR extended to 54 Vbeta and 13 Jbeta. TCRdb reprocessed the immunoSEQ multiplex PCR reads with MiXCR, giving one entry per CDR3 protein. The top ten clones hold around 0.072% of a sample with about 250,000 distinct CDR3 sequences, 85% to 95% of them seen once.

The chain combines TRBV2 with TRBJ2-5; 7 bases fit TRBD2. Sequencing used CD4+ T cells from PBMCs. The clonotype originates from a human donor with multiple sclerosis. The CDR3 sequence is CAPGRVETQYF. The CDR3 DNA sequence: TGTGCCCCGGGGAGGGTCGAGACCCAGTACTTC.